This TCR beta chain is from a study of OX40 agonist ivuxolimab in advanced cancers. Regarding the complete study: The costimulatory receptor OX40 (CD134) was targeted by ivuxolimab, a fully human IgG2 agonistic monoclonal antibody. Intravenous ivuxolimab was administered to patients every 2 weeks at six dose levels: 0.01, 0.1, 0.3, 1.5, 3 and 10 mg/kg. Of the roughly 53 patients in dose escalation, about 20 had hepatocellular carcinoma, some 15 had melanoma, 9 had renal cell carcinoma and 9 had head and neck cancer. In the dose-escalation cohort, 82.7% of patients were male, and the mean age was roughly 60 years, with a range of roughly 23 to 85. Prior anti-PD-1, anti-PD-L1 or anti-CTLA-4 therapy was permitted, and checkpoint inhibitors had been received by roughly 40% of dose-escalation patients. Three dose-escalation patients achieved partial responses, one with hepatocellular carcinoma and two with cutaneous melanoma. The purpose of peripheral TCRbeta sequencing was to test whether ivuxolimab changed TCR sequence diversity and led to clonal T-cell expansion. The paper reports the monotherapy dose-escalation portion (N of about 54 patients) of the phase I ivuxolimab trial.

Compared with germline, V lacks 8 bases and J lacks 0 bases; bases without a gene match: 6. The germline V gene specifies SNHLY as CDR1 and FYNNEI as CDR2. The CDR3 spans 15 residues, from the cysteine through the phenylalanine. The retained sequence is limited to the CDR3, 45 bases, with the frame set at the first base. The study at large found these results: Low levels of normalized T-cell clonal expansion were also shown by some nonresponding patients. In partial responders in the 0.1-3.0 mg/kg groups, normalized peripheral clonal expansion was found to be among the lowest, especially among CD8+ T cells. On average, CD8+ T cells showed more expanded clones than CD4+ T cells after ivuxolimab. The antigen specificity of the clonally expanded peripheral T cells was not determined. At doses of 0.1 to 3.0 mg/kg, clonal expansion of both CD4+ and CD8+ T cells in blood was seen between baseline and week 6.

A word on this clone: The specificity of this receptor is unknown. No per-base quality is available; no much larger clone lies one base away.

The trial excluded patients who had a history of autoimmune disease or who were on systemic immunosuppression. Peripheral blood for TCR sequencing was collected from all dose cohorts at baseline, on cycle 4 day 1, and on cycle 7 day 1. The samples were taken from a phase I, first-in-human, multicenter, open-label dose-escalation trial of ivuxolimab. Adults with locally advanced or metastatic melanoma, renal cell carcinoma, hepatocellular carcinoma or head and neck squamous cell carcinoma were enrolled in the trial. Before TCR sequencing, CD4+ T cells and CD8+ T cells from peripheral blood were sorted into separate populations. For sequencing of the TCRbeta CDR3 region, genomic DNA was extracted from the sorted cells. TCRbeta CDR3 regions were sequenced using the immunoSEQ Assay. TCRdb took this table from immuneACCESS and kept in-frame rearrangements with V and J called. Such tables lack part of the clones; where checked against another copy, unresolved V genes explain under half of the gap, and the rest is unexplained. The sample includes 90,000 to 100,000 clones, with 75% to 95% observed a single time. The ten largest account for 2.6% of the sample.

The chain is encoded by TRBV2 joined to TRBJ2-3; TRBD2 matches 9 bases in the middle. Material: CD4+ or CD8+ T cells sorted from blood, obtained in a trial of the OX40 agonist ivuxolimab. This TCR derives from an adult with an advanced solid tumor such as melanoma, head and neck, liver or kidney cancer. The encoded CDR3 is CASAWLAGSTDTQYF. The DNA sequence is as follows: TGTGCCAGCGCTTGGCTAGCGGGGAGCACAGATACGCAGTATTTT.